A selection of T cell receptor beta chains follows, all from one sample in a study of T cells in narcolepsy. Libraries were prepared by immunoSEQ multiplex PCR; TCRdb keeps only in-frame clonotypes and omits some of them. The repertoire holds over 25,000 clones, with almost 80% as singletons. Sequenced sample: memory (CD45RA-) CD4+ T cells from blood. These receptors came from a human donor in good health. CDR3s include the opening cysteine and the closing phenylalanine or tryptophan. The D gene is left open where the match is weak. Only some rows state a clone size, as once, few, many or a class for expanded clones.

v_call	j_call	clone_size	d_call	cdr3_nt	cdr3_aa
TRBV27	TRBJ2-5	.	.	TGTGCCAGCAGTTCCGACATGAACCGCGGGACCCAGTACTTC	CASSSDMNRGTQYF
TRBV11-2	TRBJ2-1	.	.	TGTGCCAGCAGCTTATCGGGGGCACCCTACAATGAGCAGTTCTTC	CASSLSGAPYNEQFF
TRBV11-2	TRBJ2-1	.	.	TGTGCCAGCAGCCTGGGAGGTTCCTACAATGAGCAGTTCTTC	CASSLGGSYNEQFF
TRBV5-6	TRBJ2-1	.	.	TGTGCCAGCAGCTTGGTGGGGTTGCGGGGCAACTCCTACAATGAGCAGTTCTTC	CASSLVGLRGNSYNEQFF
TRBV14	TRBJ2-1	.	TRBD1	TGTGCCAGCAGCCCGAGGGACAGTAGCCTTTACAATGAGCAGTTCTTC	CASSPRDSSLYNEQFF
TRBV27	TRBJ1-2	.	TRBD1	TGTGCCAGCAGTTTAAACCCTCCGGGACAGGGACCTGGCTACACCTTC	CASSLNPPGQGPGYTF
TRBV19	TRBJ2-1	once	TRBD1	TGTGCCAGTAGTCGGCAGGGGGCCTACAATGAGCAGTTCTTC	CASSRQGAYNEQFF
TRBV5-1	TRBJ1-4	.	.	TGCGCCAGCAGCCTAGGACAAGGGGGAAAACTGTTTTTT	CASSLGQGGKLFF
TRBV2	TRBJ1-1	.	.	TGTGCCAGCAAAGACAGATTGAACACTGAAGCTTTCTTT	CASKDRLNTEAFF
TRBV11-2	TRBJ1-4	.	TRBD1	TGTGCCAGCAGCGCCGGGACAGGGCAGGAAAAACTGTTTTTT	CASSAGTGQEKLFF
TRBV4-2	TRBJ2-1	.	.	TGTGCCAGCAGCCAAGATCCCGGGGTAGCGAGGAATGAGCAGTTCTTC	CASSQDPGVARNEQFF
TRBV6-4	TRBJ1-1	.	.	TGTGCCAGCAGTGACTCGGCGACCATAAACCAGACAGGGAACACTGAAGCTTTCTTT	CASSDSATINQTGNTEAFF
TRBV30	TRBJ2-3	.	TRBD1	TGTGCCTGGAGTACCACCGGGACAGGGGTGCTCGCAGATACGCAGTATTTT	CAWSTTGTGVLADTQYF
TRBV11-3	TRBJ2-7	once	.	TGTGCCAGCGGGCTCATGGACGAGCAGTACTTC	CASGLMDEQYF
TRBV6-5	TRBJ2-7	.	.	TGTGCCAGCAGTTACTCGCGGGACATAGGCCACGAGCAGTACTTC	CASSYSRDIGHEQYF
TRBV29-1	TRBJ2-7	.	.	TGCAGCGCGGAGTTGGGCGGTGCGGGCTCCTACGAGCAGTACTTC	CSAELGGAGSYEQYF
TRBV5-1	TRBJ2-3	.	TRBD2	TGCGCCAGCAGCTTGGAGCGGGAGGCAGATACGCAGTATTTT	CASSLEREADTQYF
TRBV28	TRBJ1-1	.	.	TGTGCCAGCAGTTTACTCGGCACTGAAGCTTTCTTT	CASSLLGTEAFF
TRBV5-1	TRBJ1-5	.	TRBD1	TGCGCCAGCAGCCCAAGACAGGGGGGCCAGCCCCAGCATTTT	CASSPRQGGQPQHF
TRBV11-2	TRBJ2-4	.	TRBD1	TGTGCCAGCAGCTGGAACGGACAGGGGGGAGCGGGAAACATTCAGTACTTC	CASSWNGQGGAGNIQYF
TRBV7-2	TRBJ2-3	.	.	TGTGCCAGCAGCTTAGCGGCCGTAGGCTATACGCAGTATTTT	CASSLAAVGYTQYF
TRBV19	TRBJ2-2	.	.	TGTGCCACCAAACCAGGGGGGAGGGCCGGGGAGCTGTTTTTT	CATKPGGRAGELFF
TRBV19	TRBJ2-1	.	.	TGTGCCAGTAGAGCCCGGGACTTACAACACAATGAGCAGTTCTTC	CASRARDLQHNEQFF
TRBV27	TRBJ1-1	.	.	TGTGCCAGCAGTTTATCGGGGGTATTTGGGAACACTGAAGCTTTCTTT	CASSLSGVFGNTEAFF
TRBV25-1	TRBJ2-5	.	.	TGTGCCAGCAGTGTGGGCGGGCCCCAAGAGACCCAGTACTTC	CASSVGGPQETQYF
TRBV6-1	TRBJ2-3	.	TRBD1	TGTGCCAGCAGTGAGGGGGGGACAGGGTCTACAGATACGCAGTATTTT	CASSEGGTGSTDTQYF
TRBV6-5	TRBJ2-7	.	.	TGTGCCAGCAGTGCCACCCAATGGGGATCCGAGCAGTACTTC	CASSATQWGSEQYF
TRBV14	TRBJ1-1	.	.	TGTGCCAGCAGCCAGGGGAACCTGAACACTGAAGCTTTCTTT	CASSQGNLNTEAFF
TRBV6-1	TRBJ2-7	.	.	TGTGCCAGCAGTGCCTCGGCCACCTACGAGCAGTACTTC	CASSASATYEQYF
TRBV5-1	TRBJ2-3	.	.	TGCGCCAGCAGCTTGGCCGGGACGGGAGAGCAGTATTTT	CASSLAGTGEQYF
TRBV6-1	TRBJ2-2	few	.	TGTGCCAGCAAGACTTCAGACTCGTACACCGGGGAGCTGTTTTTT	CASKTSDSYTGELFF
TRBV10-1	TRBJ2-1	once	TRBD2	TGCGCCAGCAGTGCCGGGGGGGCGGGTCCCTACAATGAGCAGTTCTTC	CASSAGGAGPYNEQFF
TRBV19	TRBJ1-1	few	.	TGTGCCAGTAGTATAAGCTGGGATACTATGAACACTGAAGCTTTCTTT	CASSISWDTMNTEAFF
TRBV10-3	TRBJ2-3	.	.	TGTGCCATCTCTGCGACTACCACAGATACGCAGTATTTT	CAISATTTDTQYF
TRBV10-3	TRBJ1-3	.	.	TGTGCCATCAGTGGGGGCACCCGCTCTGGAAACACCATATATTTT	CAISGGTRSGNTIYF
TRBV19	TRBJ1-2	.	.	TGTGCCAGTAGTACCCGACAATCCTATGGCTACACCTTC	CASSTRQSYGYTF
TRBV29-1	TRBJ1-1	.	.	TGCAGCGTTGCCAGCTCCGACACTGAAGCTTTCTTT	CSVASSDTEAFF
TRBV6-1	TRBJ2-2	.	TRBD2	TGTGCCAGCAGTTGGACTAGCGGCACCGGGGAGCTGTTTTTT	CASSWTSGTGELFF
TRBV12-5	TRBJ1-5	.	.	TGTGCTAGTGGTTTGGTACAGGGAGGGACCGGTGGACAGCCCCAGCATTTT	CASGLVQGGTGGQPQHF
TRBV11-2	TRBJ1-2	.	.	TGTGCCAGCGGCCCCGTTCGAGGGGGAGTCTATGGCTACACCTTC	CASGPVRGGVYGYTF
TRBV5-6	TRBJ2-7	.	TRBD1	TGTGCCAGCAGCCGCGACAGGGTTTACGAGCAGTACTTC	CASSRDRVYEQYF
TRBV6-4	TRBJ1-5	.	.	TGTGCCAGCAGTGAGGTCCACTCTAGCAATCAGCCCCAGCATTTT	CASSEVHSSNQPQHF
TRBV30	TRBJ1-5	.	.	TGTGCCTGGAGCCACGCAGGTTATCAGCCCCAGCATTTT	CAWSHAGYQPQHF
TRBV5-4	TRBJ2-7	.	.	TGTGCCAGCAGCTTGGGGGTAGCGGACTACGAGCAGTACTTC	CASSLGVADYEQYF
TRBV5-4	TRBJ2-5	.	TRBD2	TGTGCCAGCAGCCCAAGACTAGCGGGAGATTCAGAGACCCAGTACTTC	CASSPRLAGDSETQYF
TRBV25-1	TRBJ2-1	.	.	TGTGCCAGCAGGCCAGAGTATTCCTACAATGAGCAGTTCTTC	CASRPEYSYNEQFF
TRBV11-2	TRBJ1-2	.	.	TGTGCCAGCAGCTTAGATGTAGGCCGGGGCGGCTACACCTTC	CASSLDVGRGGYTF
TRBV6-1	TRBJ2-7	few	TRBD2	TGTGCCAGCAGTGCGGGGGGACTTTCCTACGAGCAGTACTTC	CASSAGGLSYEQYF
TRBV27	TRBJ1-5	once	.	TGTGCCAGCAGTTTACAGGGGCATCAGCCCCAGCATTTT	CASSLQGHQPQHF
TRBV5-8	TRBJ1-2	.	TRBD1	TGTGCCAGCAGCTTGGGGACGGACAGGGTGATTAGCGGCTACACCTTC	CASSLGTDRVISGYTF
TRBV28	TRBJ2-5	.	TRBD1	TGTGCCAGCAGTTCCCAGGGGGCTCGGGAGACCCAGTACTTC	CASSSQGARETQYF
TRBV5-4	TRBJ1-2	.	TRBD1	TGTGCCAGCAGCTTTGACAGGGCTTTGAGTGACACCTTC	CASSFDRALSDTF
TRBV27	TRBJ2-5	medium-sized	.	TGTGCCAGCAGTCCTGGGCGACGAGAGACCCAGTACTTC	CASSPGRRETQYF
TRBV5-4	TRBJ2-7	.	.	TGTGCCAGCAGCTTGGGGAGGCGGGGGCTCGAGCAGTACTTC	CASSLGRRGLEQYF
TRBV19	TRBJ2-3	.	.	TGTGCCAGTAGCGCCGTTTGGGACACAGATACGCAGTATTTT	CASSAVWDTDTQYF
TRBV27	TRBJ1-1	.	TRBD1	TGTGCCAGCAGACCGACCGGGACAGCGAACACTGAAGCTTTCTTT	CASRPTGTANTEAFF
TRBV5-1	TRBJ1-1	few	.	TGCGCCAGCAGCTTGGGTGGACAGAACACTGAAGCTTTCTTT	CASSLGGQNTEAFF
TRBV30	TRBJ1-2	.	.	TGTGCCTGGATGGAAGGACAGAATTATGGCTACACCTTC	CAWMEGQNYGYTF